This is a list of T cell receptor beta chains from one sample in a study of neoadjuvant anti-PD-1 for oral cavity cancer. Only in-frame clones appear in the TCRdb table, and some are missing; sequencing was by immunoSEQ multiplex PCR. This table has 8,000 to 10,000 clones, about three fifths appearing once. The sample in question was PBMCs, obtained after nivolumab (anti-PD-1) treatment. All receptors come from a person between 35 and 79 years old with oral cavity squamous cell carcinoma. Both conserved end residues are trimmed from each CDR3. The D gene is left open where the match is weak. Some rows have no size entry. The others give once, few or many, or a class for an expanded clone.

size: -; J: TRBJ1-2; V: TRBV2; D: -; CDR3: ASSQTGTRGGGYT
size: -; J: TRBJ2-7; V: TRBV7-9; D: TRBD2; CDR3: ASSFSSGGSSEQY
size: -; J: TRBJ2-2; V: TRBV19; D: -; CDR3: ASTTRGLAANTGELF
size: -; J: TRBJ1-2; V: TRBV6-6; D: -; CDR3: ASRRTDNYGYT
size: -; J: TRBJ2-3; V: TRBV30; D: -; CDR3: AWGSTDTQY
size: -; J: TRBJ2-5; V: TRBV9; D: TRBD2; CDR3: ASSGGNSGRRQETQY
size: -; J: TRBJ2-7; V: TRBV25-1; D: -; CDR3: ASSLGKGEQY
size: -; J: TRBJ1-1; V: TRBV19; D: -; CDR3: ASKGRDAGSTEAF
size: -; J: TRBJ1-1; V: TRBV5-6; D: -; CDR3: ASSLGAGYTEAF
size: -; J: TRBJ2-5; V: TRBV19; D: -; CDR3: ASRTEPETQY
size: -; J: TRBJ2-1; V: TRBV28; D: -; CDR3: ASSFLSPSGLSYNEQF
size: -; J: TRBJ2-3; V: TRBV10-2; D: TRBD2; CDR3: ASSYLTSADTQY
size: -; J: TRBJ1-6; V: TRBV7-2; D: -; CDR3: ASSFRDGSSSYNSPLH
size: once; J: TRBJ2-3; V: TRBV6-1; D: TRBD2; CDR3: ASKLRETDTQY
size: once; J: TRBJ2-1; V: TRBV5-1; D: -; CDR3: ASSPGWGLYNEQF
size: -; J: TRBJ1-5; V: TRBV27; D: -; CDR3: ASTPFEGQPQH
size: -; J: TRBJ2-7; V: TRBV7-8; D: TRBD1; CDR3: ASSPYRGYEQY
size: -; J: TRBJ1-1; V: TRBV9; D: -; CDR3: ASSAGDWMNTEAF
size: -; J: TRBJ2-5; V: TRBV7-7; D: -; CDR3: ANLTIRQETQY
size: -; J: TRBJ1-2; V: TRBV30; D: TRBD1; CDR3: ARQGARNYGYT
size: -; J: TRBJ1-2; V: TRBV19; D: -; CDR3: ASSTSGTPRNYGYT
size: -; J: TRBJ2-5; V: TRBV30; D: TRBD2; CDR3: ACTSELAGGETQY
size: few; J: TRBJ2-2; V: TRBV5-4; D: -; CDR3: ASSRDPKIGNTGELF
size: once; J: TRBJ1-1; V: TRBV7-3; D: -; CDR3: ASSLSGVNTEAF
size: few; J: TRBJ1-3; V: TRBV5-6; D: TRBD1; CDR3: ASSPSGTAGNTIY